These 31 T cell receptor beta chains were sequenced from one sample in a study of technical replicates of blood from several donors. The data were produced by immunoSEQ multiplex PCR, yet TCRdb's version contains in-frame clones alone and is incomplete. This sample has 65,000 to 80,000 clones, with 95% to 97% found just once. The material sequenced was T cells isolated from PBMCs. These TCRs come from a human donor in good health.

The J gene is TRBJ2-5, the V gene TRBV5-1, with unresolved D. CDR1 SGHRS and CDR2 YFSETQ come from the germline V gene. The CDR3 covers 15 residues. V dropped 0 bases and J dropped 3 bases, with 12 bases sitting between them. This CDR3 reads CASSLASVTKETQYF. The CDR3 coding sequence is TGCGCCAGCAGCTTGGCCTCGGTCACCAAAGAGACCCAGTACTTC. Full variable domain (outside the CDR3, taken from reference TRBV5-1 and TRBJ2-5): KAGVTQTPRYLIKTRGQQVTLSCSPISGHRSVSWYQQTPGQGLQFLFEYFSETQRNKGNFPGRFSGRQFSNSRSEMNVSTLELGDSALYLCASSLASVTKETQYFGPGTRLLVL.

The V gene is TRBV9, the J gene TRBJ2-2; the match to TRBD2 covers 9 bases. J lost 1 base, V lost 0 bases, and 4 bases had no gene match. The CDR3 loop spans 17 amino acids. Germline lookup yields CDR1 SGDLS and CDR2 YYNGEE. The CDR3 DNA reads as TGTGCCAGCAGCGTAGAAGCGGGAGGACTGAACACCGGGGAGCTGTTTTTT. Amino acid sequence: CASSVEAGGLNTGELFF.

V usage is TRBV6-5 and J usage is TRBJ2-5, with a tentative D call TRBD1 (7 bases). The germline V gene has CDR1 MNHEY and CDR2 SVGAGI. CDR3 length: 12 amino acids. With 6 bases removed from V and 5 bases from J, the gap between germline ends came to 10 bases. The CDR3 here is CASSRGVETQYF. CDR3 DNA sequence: TGTGCCAGCAGCAGGGGGGTGGAGACCCAGTACTTC.

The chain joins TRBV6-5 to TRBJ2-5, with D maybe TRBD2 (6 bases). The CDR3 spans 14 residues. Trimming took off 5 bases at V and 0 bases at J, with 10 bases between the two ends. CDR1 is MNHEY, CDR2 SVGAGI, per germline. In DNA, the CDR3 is TGTGCCAGCAGTCAGCGGGCGAACCAAGAGACCCAGTACTTC. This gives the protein CASSQRANQETQYF.

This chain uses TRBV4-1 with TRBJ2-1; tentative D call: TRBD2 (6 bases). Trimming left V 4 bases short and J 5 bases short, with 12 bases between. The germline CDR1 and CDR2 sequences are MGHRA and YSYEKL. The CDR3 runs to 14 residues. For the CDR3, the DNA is TGCGCCAGCAGCCGAGGGACTGGACACAATGAGCAGTTCTTC. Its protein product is CASSRGTGHNEQFF.

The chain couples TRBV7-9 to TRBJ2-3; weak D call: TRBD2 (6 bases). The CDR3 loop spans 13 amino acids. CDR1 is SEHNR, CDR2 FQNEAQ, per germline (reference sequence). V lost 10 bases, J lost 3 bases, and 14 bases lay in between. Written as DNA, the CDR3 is TGTGCCACCCGGGGGATGGTGACAGATACGCAGTATTTT. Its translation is CATRGMVTDTQYF.

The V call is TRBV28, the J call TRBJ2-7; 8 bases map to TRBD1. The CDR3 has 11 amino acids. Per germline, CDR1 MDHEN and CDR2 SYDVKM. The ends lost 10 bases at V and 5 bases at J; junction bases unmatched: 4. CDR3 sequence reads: CAIGDRNEQYF. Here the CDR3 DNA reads TGTGCCATCGGGGACAGGAACGAGCAGTACTTC.

CDR3 nucleotide sequence: TGCGCCAGCAGCTTGCCCAGTTACGAGCAGTACTTC. It specifies CASSLPSYEQYF. The V call is TRBV5-1, the J call TRBJ2-7, with D uncertain. Looked up from germline, CDR1 is SGHRS and CDR2 is YFSETQ. This CDR3 region has 12 residues. The V gene lost 1 base and the J gene lost 4 bases, with 6 bases spanning the gap.

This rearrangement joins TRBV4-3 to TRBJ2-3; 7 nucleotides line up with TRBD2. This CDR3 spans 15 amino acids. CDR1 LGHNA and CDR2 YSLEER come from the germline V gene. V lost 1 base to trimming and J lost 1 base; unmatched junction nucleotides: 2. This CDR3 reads CASSQGTRGTDTQYF. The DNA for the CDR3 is TGCGCCAGCAGCCAAGGGACTAGAGGCACAGATACGCAGTATTTT.

DNA for the CDR3: TGCACCAGCAGCCAAAACGGGACACCTTCCTACAATGAGCAGTTCTTC. Protein sequence: CTSSQNGTPSYNEQFF. This chain links TRBV1 with TRBJ2-1; no DNA check was done on the table's D call, TRBD1. TRBV1 is tagged as a pseudogene. The CDR3 extends over 16 amino acids.

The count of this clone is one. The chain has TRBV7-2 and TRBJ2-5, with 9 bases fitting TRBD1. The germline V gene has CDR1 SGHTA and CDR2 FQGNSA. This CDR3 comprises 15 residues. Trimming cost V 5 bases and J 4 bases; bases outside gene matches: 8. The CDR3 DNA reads TGTGCCAGCAGCCTTACGGGGGACAGGGTAGAGACCCAGTACTTC. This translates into CASSLTGDRVETQYF.

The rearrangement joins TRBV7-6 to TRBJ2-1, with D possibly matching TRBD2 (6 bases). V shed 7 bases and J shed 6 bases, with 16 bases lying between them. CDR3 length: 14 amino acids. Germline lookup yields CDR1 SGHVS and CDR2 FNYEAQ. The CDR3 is CASTKFRGGNEQFF. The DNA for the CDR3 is TGTGCCAGCACCAAATTTAGGGGAGGCAATGAGCAGTTCTTC. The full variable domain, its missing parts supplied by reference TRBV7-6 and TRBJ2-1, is GAGVSQSPRYKVTKRGQDVALRCDPISGHVSLYWYRQALGQGPEFLTYFNYEAQQDKSGLPNDRFSAERPEGSISTLTIQRTEQRDSAMYRCASTKFRGGNEQFFGPGTRLTVL.

The DNA of the CDR3 is TGTGCCATCAGTGGCGGAAGCGTTAGCACAGATACGCAGTATTTT. It yields the protein CAISGGSVSTDTQYF. V and J are TRBV10-3 and TRBJ2-3; D gene ambiguous. The germline gives CDR1 ENHRY, CDR2 SYGVKD. V lost 4 bases, J lost 0 bases, and 11 bases lay in between. The CDR3 length is 15 residues.

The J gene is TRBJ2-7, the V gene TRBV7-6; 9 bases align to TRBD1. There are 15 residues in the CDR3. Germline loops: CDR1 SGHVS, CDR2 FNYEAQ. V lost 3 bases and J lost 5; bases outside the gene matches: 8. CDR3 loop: CASSFRGTGYNEQYF. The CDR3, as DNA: TGTGCCAGCAGCTTTCGCGGGACAGGGTACAACGAGCAGTACTTC.

CDR3 DNA sequence: TGTGCCAGCAGCTTCGGGATAATGAACACTGAAGCTTTCTTT. This translates into CASSFGIMNTEAFF. The chain uses TRBV11-3 and TRBJ1-1, with unresolved D. V lost 3 bases and J 0 bases, leaving 8 bases between the germline ends. The CDR3 loop spans 14 amino acids. Germline CDR1 is SGHNT and CDR2 is YENEEA.

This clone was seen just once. The CDR3 DNA follows: TGTGCCAGTAGTATAGATGCCGGAGCGCGAATGACCGGGGAGCTGTTTTTT. Translated: CASSIDAGARMTGELFF. This chain connects TRBV19 to TRBJ2-2, with D hard to call. Per germline, CDR1 LNHDA and CDR2 SQIVND (reference sequence). The CDR3 extends over 17 amino acids. The V and J ends lost 0 bases and 5 bases respectively, with 16 bases between them.

CDR3 residues: CASSLQGVSSYEQYF. CDR3 bases: TGCGCCAGCAGCCTACAGGGAGTAAGTTCCTACGAGCAGTACTTC. The chain uses TRBV5-1 and TRBJ2-7; possibly TRBD1 for D (6 bases). Deletions cut 4 bases from V and 1 base from J, with 15 bases between. This CDR3 has 15 residues. Germline assignment: CDR1 SGHRS and CDR2 YFSETQ.

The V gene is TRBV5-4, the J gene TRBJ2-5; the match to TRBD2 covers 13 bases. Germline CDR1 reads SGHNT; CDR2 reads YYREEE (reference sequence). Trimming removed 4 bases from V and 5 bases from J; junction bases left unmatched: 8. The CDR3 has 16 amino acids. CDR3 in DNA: TGTGCCAGCAGCCTAGGACTAGCGGGAGTTAGGGAGACCCAGTACTTC. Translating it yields CASSLGLAGVRETQYF.

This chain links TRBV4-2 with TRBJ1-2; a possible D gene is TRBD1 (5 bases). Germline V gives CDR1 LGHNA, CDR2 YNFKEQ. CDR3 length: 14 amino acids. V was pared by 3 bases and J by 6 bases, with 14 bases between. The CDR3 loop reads CASSQTEGLNGYTF. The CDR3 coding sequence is TGTGCCAGCAGCCAGACGGAGGGGCTAAATGGCTACACCTTC.

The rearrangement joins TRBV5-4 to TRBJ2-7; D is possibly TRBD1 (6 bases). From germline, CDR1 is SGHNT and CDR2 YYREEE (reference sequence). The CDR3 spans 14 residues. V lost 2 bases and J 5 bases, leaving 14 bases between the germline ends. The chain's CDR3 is CASSLRTGLDEQYF. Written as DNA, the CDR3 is TGTGCCAGCAGCTTAAGAACAGGGCTAGACGAGCAGTACTTC.

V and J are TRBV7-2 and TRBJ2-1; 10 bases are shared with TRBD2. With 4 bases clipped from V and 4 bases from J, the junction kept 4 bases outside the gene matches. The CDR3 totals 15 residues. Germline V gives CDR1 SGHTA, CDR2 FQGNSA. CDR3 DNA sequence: TGTGCCAGCAGCTCGGGACTAGCGTCATACAATGAGCAGTTCTTC. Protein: CASSSGLASYNEQFF.

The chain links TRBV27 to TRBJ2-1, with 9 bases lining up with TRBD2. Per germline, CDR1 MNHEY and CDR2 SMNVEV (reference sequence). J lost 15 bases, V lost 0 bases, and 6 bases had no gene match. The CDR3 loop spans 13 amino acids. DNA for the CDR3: TGTGCCAGCAGTTTATCCGGGACTAGCCTTACGTTCTTC. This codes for CASSLSGTSLTFF.

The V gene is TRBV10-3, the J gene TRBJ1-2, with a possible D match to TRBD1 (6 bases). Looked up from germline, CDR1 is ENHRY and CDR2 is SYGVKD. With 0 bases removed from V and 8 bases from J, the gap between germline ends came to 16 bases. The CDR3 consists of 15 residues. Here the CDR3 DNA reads TGTGCCATCAGTGAGTCGAGGGGGGGCGCTGAGGGCTACACCTTC. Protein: CAISESRGGAEGYTF.

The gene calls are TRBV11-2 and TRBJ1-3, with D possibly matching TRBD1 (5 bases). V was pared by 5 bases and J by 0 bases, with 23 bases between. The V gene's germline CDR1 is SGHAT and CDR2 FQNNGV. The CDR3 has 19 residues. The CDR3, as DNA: TGTGCCAGCAGCCGCCCTGGGGGGGTTGGAGGGTCCTCTGGAAACACCATATATTTT. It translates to CASSRPGGVGGSSGNTIYF.

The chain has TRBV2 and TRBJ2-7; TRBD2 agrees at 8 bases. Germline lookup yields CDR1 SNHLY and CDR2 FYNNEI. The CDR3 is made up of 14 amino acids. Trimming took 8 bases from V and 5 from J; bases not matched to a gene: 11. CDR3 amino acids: CASAEVAGTHEQYF. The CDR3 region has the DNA TGTGCCAGCGCCGAAGTAGCGGGAACCCACGAGCAGTACTTC.

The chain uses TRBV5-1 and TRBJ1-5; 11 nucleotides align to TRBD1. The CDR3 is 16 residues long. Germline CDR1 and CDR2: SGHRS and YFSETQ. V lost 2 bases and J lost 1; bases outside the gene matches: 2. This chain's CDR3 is CASSFWDRGSNQPQHF. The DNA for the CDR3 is TGCGCCAGCAGCTTCTGGGACAGGGGGAGCAATCAGCCCCAGCATTTT.

As DNA, the CDR3 is TGTGCCAGCAGCTACCGACTAGCGGGGCCCTACGAGCAGTACTTC. Translation gives CASSYRLAGPYEQYF. The V and J genes are TRBV11-2 and TRBJ2-7; 11 bases match TRBD2. J gave up 2 bases and V 4 bases, and 4 bases lay outside the gene matches. CDR1 is SGHAT and CDR2 is FQNNGV in the germline V gene. CDR3 length: 15 amino acids.

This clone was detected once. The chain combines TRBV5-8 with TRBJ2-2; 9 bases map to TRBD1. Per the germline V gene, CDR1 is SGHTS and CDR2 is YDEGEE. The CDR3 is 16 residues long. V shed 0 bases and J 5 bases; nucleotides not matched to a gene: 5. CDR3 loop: CASSLEGQGRTGELFF. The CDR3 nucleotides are TGTGCCAGCAGCTTGGAGGGACAGGGAAGAACCGGGGAGCTGTTTTTT.

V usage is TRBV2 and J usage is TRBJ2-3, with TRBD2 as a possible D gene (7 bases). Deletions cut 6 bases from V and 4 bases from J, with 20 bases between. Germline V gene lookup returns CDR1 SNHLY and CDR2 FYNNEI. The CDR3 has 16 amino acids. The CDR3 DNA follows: TGTGCCAGCAGGAAGGGAGGGGGAGTCAAGGCAGATACGCAGTATTTT. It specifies CASRKGGGVKADTQYF.

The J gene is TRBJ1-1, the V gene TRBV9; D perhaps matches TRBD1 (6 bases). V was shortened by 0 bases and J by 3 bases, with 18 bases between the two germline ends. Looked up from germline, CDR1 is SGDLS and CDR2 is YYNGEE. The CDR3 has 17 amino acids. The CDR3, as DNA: TGTGCCAGCAGCGTAGAGGTGGGGGGGGCGCGTGACACTGAAGCTTTCTTT. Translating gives CASSVEVGGARDTEAFF.

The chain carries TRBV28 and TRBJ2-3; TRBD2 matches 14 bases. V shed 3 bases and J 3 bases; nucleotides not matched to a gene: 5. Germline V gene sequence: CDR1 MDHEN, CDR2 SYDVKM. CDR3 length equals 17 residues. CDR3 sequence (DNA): TGTGCCAGCAGTTTCTTGGGACTAGCGGGAGTAACAGATACGCAGTATTTT. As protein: CASSFLGLAGVTDTQYF.